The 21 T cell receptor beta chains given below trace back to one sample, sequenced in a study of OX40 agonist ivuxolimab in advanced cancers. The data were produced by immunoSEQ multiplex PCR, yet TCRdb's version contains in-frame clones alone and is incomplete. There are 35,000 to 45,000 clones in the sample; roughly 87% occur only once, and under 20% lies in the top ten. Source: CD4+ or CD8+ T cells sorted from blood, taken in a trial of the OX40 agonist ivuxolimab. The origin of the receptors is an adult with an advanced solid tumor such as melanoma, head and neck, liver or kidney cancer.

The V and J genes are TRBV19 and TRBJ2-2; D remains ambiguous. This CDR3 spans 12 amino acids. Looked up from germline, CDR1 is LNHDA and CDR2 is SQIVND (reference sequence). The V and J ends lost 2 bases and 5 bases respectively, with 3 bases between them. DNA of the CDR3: TGTGCCAGTAGTATACATACCGGGGAGCTGTTTTTT. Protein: CASSIHTGELFF.

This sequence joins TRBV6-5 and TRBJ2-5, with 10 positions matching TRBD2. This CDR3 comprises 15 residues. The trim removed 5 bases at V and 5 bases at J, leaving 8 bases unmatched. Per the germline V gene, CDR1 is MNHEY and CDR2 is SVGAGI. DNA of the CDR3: TGTGCCAGCAGTCCAAGCGGGGGGGCTGTGGAGACCCAGTACTTC. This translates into CASSPSGGAVETQYF.

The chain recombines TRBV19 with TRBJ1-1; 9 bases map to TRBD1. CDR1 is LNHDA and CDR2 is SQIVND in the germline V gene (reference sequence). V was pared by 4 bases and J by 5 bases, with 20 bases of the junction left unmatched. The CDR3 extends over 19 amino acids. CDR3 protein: CASSTSRDRVGGEETEAFF. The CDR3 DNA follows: TGTGCCAGTAGTACGTCCCGGGACAGGGTCGGAGGGGAGGAGACTGAAGCTTTCTTT. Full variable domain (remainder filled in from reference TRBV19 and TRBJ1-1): DGGITQSPKYLFRKEGQNVTLSCEQNLNHDAMYWYRQDPGQGLRLIYYSQIVNDFQKGDIAEGYSVSREKKESFPLTVTSAQKNPTAFYLCASSTSRDRVGGEETEAFFGQGTRLTVV.

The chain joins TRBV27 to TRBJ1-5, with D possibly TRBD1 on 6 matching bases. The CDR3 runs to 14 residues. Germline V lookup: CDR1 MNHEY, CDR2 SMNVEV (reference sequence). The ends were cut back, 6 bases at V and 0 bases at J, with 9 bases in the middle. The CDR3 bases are TGTGCCAGCAGGCGAGGGGGTAGCAATCAGCCCCAGCATTTT. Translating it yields CASRRGGSNQPQHF.

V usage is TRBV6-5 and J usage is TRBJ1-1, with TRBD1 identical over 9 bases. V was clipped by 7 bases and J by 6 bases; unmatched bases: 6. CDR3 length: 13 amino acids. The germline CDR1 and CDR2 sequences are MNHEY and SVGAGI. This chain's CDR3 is CASKPGQGSEAFF. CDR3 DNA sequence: TGTGCCAGCAAACCGGGACAGGGTTCTGAAGCTTTCTTT.

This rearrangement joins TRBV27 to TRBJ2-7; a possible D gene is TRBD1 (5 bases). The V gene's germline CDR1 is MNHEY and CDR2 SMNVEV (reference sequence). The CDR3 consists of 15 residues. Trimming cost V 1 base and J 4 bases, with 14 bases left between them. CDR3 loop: CASSLFKGAWYEQYF. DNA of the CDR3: TGTGCCAGCAGTTTATTCAAAGGGGCATGGTACGAGCAGTACTTC.

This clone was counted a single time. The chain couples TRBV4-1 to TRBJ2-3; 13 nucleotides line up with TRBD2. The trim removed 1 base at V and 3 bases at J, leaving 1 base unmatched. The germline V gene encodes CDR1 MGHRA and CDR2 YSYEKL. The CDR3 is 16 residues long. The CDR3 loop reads CASSQVGLAGTDTQYF. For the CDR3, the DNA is TGCGCCAGCAGCCAAGTGGGACTAGCGGGGACAGATACGCAGTATTTT.

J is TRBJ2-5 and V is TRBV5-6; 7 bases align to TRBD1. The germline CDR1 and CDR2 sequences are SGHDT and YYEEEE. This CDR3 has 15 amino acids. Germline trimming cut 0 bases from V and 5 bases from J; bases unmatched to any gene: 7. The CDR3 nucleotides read TGTGCCAGCAGCTTGGTCGGGACAGCGTTGGAGACCCAGTACTTC. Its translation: CASSLVGTALETQYF.

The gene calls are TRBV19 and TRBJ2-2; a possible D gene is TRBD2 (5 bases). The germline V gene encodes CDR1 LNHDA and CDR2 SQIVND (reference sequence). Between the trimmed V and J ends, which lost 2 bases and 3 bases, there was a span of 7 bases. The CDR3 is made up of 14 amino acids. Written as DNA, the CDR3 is TGTGCCAGTAGTATACGGCGGGACACCGGGGAGCTGTTTTTT. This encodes CASSIRRDTGELFF.

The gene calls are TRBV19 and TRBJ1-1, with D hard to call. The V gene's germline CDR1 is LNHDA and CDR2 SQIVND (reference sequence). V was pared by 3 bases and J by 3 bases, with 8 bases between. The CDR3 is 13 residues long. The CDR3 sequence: CASSISSDTEAFF. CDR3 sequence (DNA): TGTGCCAGTAGTATTTCGTCAGACACTGAAGCTTTCTTT. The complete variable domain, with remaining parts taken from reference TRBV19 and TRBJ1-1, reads DGGITQSPKYLFRKEGQNVTLSCEQNLNHDAMYWYRQDPGQGLRLIYYSQIVNDFQKGDIAEGYSVSREKKESFPLTVTSAQKNPTAFYLCASSISSDTEAFFGQGTRLTVV.

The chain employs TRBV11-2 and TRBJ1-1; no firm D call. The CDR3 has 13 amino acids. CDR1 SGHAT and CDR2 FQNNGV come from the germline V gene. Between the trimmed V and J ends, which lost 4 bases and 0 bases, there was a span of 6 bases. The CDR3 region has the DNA TGTGCCAGCAGCTATGAAGTGAACACTGAAGCTTTCTTT. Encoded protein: CASSYEVNTEAFF.

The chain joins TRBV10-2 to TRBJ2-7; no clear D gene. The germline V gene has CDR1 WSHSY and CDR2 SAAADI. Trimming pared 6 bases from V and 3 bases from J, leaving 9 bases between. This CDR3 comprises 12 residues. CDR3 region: CASRGNYYEQYF. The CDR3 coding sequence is TGCGCCAGCAGAGGTAATTACTACGAGCAGTACTTC.

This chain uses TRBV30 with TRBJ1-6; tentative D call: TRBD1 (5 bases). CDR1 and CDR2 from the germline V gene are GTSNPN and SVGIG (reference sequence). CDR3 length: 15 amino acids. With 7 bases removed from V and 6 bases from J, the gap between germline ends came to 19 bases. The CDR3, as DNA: TGTGCCTCTAAACGAGGGACTGCCTCTAATTCACCCCTCCACTTT. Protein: CASKRGTASNSPLHF.

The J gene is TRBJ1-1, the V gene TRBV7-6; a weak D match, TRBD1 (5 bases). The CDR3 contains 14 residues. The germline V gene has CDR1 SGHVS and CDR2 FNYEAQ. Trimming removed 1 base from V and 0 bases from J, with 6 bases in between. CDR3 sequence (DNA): TGTGCCAGCAGCTTAGGGGGGATGAACACTGAAGCTTTCTTT. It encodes CASSLGGMNTEAFF.

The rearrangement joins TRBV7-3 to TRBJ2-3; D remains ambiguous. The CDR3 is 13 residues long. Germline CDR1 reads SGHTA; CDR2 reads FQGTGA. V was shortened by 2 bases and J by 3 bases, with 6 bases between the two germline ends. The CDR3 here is CASSLAPTDTQYF. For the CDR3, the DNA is TGTGCCAGCAGCTTAGCCCCAACAGATACGCAGTATTTT.

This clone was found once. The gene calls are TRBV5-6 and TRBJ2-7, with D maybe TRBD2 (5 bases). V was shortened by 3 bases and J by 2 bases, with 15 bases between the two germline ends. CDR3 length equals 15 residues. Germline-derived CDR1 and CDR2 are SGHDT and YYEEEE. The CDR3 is CASSSQVAEAYEQYF. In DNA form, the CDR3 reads TGTGCCAGCAGCTCTCAGGTTGCGGAGGCCTACGAGCAGTACTTC.

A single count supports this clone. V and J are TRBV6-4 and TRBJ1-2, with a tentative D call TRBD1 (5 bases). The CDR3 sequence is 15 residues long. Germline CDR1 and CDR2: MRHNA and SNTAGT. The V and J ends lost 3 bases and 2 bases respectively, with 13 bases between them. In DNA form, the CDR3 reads TGTGCCAGCAGTGAAAACGGACGGACAAACTATGGCTACACCTTC. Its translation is CASSENGRTNYGYTF.

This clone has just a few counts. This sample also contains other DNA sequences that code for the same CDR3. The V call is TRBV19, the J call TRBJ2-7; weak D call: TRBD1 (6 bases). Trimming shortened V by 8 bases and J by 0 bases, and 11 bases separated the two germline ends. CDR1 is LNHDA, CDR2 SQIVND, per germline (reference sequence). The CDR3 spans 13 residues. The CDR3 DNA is TGTGCCAGTGGCCCGGACAGCTCCTACGAGCAGTACTTC. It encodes CASGPDSSYEQYF.

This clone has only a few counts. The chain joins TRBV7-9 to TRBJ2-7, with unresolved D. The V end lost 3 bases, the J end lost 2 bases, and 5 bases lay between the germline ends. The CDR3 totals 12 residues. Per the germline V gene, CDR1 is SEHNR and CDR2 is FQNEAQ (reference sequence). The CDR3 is CASSFFPYEQYF. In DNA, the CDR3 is TGTGCCAGCAGCTTTTTCCCCTACGAGCAGTACTTC.

Here the CDR3 reads CASSLSVNTEAFF. DNA for the CDR3: TGTGCCAGCAGTTTATCGGTGAACACTGAAGCTTTCTTT. The chain joins TRBV27 to TRBJ1-1; D remains unclear. This CDR3 has 13 residues. V lost 0 bases and J lost 0, with 2 bases in between. CDR1 is MNHEY, CDR2 SMNVEV, per germline (reference sequence).

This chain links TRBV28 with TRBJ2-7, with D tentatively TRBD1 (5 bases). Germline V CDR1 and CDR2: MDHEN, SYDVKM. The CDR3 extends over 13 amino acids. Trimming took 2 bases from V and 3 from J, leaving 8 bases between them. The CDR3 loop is CASSLGANYEQYF. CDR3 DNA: TGTGCCAGCAGTTTAGGGGCAAACTACGAGCAGTACTTC.